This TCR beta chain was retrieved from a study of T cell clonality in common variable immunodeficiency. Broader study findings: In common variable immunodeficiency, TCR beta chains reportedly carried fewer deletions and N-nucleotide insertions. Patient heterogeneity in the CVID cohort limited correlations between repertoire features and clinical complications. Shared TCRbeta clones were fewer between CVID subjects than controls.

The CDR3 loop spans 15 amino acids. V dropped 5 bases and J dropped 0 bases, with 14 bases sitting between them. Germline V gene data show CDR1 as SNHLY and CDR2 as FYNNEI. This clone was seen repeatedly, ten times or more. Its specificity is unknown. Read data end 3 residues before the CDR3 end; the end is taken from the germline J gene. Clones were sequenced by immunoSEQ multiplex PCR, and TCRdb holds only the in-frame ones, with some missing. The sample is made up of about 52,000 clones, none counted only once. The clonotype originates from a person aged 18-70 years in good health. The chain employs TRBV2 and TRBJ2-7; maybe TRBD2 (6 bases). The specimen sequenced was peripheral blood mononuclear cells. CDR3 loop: CASSTTRPSSYEQYF. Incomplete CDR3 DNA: TGTGCCAGCAGTACGACTAGGCCCAGCTCCTACGAG.